These 7 T cell receptor beta chains were sequenced from one sample in a study of identical twins. From the 5' RACE reads, TCRdb called clonotypes with MiXCR, one entry per CDR3 protein. The sample contains hundreds of thousands of distinct CDR3 sequences, about 18% of which appear only once. The same sample was also used in a study of T cells expressing NK-cell markers.

The sample comprised PBMCs. All receptors derive from a woman aged 18-29 years in good health.

This clonotype occurred a few times. The chain uses TRBV29-1 and TRBJ2-7, with 7 positions matching TRBD1. V shed 1 base and J 3 bases; nucleotides not matched to a gene: 3. This CDR3 comprises 13 residues. The germline CDR1 and CDR2 sequences are SQVTM and ANQGSEA. In nucleotides, the CDR3 is TGCAGCGTTGAAGTGTCAGGGGGCTACGAGCAGTACTTC. It codes for CSVEVSGGYEQYF.

This clonotype showed up just a few times. The chain links TRBV5-6 to TRBJ1-2, with D possibly matching TRBD1 (5 bases). The germline V gene has CDR1 SGHDT and CDR2 YYEEEE. This CDR3 comprises 15 residues. Trimming left V 7 bases short and J 5 bases short, with 21 bases between. The CDR3 bases are TGTGCCAGCGCACCGGACAATGGAGGGTGGTATGGCTACACCTTC. Encoded protein: CASAPDNGGWYGYTF. The full variable domain, rest sourced from reference TRBV5-6 and TRBJ1-2, is DAGVTQSPTHLIKTRGQQVTLRCSPKSGHDTVSWYQQALGQGPQFIFQYYEEEERQRGNFPDRFSGHQFPNYSSELNVNALLLGDSALYLCASAPDNGGWYGYTFGSGTRLTVV.

The CDR3 region has the DNA TGTGCCAGCAGCTTTAATTGGGTCGGCCAGACTAGCACAGATACGCAGTATTTT. Its protein is CASSFNWVGQTSTDTQYF. The chain employs TRBV5-5 and TRBJ2-3; D gene uncertain. V shed 2 bases and J shed 0 bases, with 19 bases lying between them. CDR1 is SGHKS, CDR2 YYEKEE, per germline (reference sequence). The CDR3 is 18 amino acids.

This clonotype was seen more than once but under ten times. Its ends do not fully match the called genes, so a read error is possible. V is TRBV7-7 and J is TRBJ1-4; D perhaps matches TRBD1 (5 bases). Germline-derived CDR1 and CDR2 are SSHAT and FNYEAQ (reference sequence). This CDR3 has 14 amino acids. The CDR3 loop is CASSPIVGDEKLFF. In DNA, the CDR3 is TGTGCTAGCAGCCCCATAGTGGGGGATGAAAAACTGTTTTTT.

A few counts support this clonotype. The rearrangement uses TRBV6-1 and TRBJ2-2, with D perhaps TRBD1 (6 bases). Germline CDR1 MNHNS, CDR2 SASEGT. Deletions cut 8 bases from V and 4 bases from J, with 14 bases between. This CDR3 contains 14 residues. The CDR3 DNA follows: TGTGCCAGCGGGAACAGGGTGGGCACCGGGGAGCTGTTTTTT. It yields the protein CASGNRVGTGELFF.

The chain joins TRBV7-2 to TRBJ2-7; no definite D call. Germline V gene sequence: CDR1 SGHTA, CDR2 FQGNSA. V lost 5 bases to trimming and J lost 4 bases, with 12 bases between them. This CDR3 has 13 amino acids. CDR3 region: CASSPRPEYEQYF. CDR3 DNA sequence: TGTGCCAGCAGCCCCAGACCGGAATACGAGCAGTACTTC.

The sample holds a few counts of this clonotype. The J gene is TRBJ2-5, the V gene TRBV12-3 or TRBV12-4; no reliable D call. There are 12 residues in the CDR3. V lost 6 bases, J lost 3 bases, and 8 bases lay in between. CDR3 sequence: CASRPSEETQYF. The CDR3 nucleotides read TGTGCCAGCAGACCGTCTGAAGAGACCCAGTACTTC.